Listed below are T cell receptor beta chains from one sample, sequenced in a study of blood T cell repertoires in COVID-19. TCRdb's copy holds only in-frame clones and misses some; the assay was immunoSEQ multiplex PCR. The table records fewer than 200,000 clones, over 80% of them present only once. Sample: peripheral blood. These receptors were taken from a woman at least 80 years old with COVID-19, enrolled during active disease. The CDR3 runs from the conserved cysteine through the conserved F or W. The order of the fields is clone size, J gene, CDR3 length, D gene, V gene, CDR3 protein, CDR3 DNA. D genes are given only for firm matches. Rows give clone size only sometimes, using once, few, many, or a class for an expanded clone.

abundance: NA; j_gene: TRBJ2-7; len: 14; d_gene: NA; v_gene: TRBV6-5; CDR3aa: CASSTSDSSYEQYF; CDR3nt: TGTGCCAGCAGTACCTCGGACAGTTCCTACGAGCAGTACTTC
abundance: once; j_gene: TRBJ2-7; len: 14; d_gene: TRBD2; v_gene: TRBV7-8; CDR3aa: CASSLLADPYEQYF; CDR3nt: TGTGCCAGCAGCCTACTAGCGGACCCCTACGAGCAGTACTTC
abundance: NA; j_gene: TRBJ2-2; len: 15; d_gene: NA; v_gene: TRBV5-1; CDR3aa: CASSQARANTGELFF; CDR3nt: TGCGCCAGCAGCCAGGCACGCGCTAACACCGGGGAGCTGTTTTTT
abundance: NA; j_gene: TRBJ1-6; len: 13; d_gene: NA; v_gene: TRBV28; CDR3aa: CASSLNRNSPLHF; CDR3nt: TGTGCCAGCAGCCTTAACCGGAATTCACCCCTCCACTTT
abundance: NA; j_gene: TRBJ1-1; len: 11; d_gene: TRBD1; v_gene: TRBV20-1; CDR3aa: CSARRDREAFF; CDR3nt: TGCAGTGCTAGAAGGGACAGGGAAGCTTTCTTT
abundance: NA; j_gene: TRBJ1-4; len: 13; d_gene: NA; v_gene: TRBV11-2; CDR3aa: CASSREIGSSVFF; CDR3nt: TGTGCCAGCAGCCGGGAAATAGGTTCGAGCGTGTTTTTT
abundance: NA; j_gene: TRBJ2-1; len: 15; d_gene: NA; v_gene: TRBV29-1; CDR3aa: CSGGGARDSYNEQFF; CDR3nt: TGCAGCGGGGGCGGGGCGAGGGACTCCTACAATGAGCAGTTCTTC
abundance: NA; j_gene: TRBJ2-7; len: 15; d_gene: TRBD2; v_gene: TRBV9; CDR3aa: CASSVSSGAYYEQYF; CDR3nt: TGTGCCAGCAGCGTATCTAGCGGGGCTTACTACGAGCAGTACTTC
abundance: once; j_gene: TRBJ1-2; len: 15; d_gene: NA; v_gene: TRBV19; CDR3aa: CASSMGGRSGYGYTF; CDR3nt: TGTGCCAGTAGTATGGGAGGCCGGTCGGGCTATGGCTACACCTTC
abundance: NA; j_gene: TRBJ1-1; len: 13; d_gene: NA; v_gene: TRBV7-2; CDR3aa: CASSPRYTGEAFF; CDR3nt: TGTGCCAGCAGCCCCAGATACACGGGTGAAGCTTTCTTT
abundance: NA; j_gene: TRBJ1-4; len: 15; d_gene: TRBD1; v_gene: TRBV7-8; CDR3aa: CASSSLTGVNEKLFF; CDR3nt: TGTGCCAGCAGCTCCCTCACAGGGGTAAATGAAAAACTGTTTTTT
abundance: NA; j_gene: TRBJ2-7; len: 14; d_gene: TRBD1; v_gene: TRBV6-6; CDR3aa: CASSTGEKSYEQYF; CDR3nt: TGTGCCAGCAGTACAGGGGAGAAGAGCTACGAGCAGTACTTC
abundance: NA; j_gene: TRBJ1-5; len: 17; d_gene: NA; v_gene: TRBV24-1; CDR3aa: CATSDFLTDYSNQPQHF; CDR3nt: TGTGCCACCAGTGATTTCCTGACAGATTATAGCAATCAGCCCCAGCATTTT
abundance: NA; j_gene: TRBJ1-1; len: 11; d_gene: NA; v_gene: TRBV11-1; CDR3aa: CASSQGTEAFF; CDR3nt: TGTGCCAGCAGCCAGGGTACTGAAGCTTTCTTT
abundance: few; j_gene: TRBJ1-1; len: 16; d_gene: NA; v_gene: TRBV19; CDR3aa: CASSIDHRGRNTEAFF; CDR3nt: TGTGCCAGTAGTATAGATCACAGAGGGAGGAACACTGAAGCTTTCTTT
abundance: few; j_gene: TRBJ1-5; len: 12; d_gene: NA; v_gene: TRBV7-8; CDR3aa: CASSVAGLDQHF; CDR3nt: TGTGCCAGCAGCGTGGCCGGACTGGACCAGCATTTT
abundance: NA; j_gene: TRBJ1-1; len: 15; d_gene: NA; v_gene: TRBV5-1; CDR3aa: CASSLYGNMNTEAFF; CDR3nt: TGCGCCAGCAGCTTATATGGCAATATGAACACTGAAGCTTTCTTT
abundance: few; j_gene: TRBJ1-6; len: 16; d_gene: TRBD1; v_gene: TRBV18; CDR3aa: CASSQAQGARNSPLHF; CDR3nt: TGTGCCAGCTCACAAGCACAGGGGGCTCGTAATTCACCCCTCCACTTT
abundance: NA; j_gene: TRBJ1-1; len: 16; d_gene: TRBD1; v_gene: TRBV7-2; CDR3aa: CASSFTGTGGGTEAFF; CDR3nt: TGTGCCAGCAGCTTCACCGGGACAGGGGGCGGGACTGAAGCTTTCTTT
abundance: NA; j_gene: TRBJ1-5; len: 16; d_gene: NA; v_gene: TRBV28; CDR3aa: CASSPTARISNQPQHF; CDR3nt: TGTGCCAGCAGCCCTACCGCACGTATTAGCAATCAGCCCCAGCATTTT
abundance: NA; j_gene: TRBJ1-2; len: 12; d_gene: NA; v_gene: TRBV27; CDR3aa: CASSLAGNGYTF; CDR3nt: TGTGCCAGCAGTTTAGCAGGGAATGGCTACACCTTC
abundance: NA; j_gene: TRBJ2-2; len: 15; d_gene: NA; v_gene: TRBV7-2; CDR3aa: CASSLEGLGTGELFF; CDR3nt: TGTGCCAGCAGCTTAGAAGGACTCGGGACCGGGGAGCTGTTTTTT
abundance: NA; j_gene: TRBJ1-3; len: 13; d_gene: NA; v_gene: TRBV12-3/TRBV12-4; CDR3aa: CASSLEAGNTIYF; CDR3nt: TGTGCCAGCAGTCTAGAAGCCGGAAACACCATATATTTT
abundance: NA; j_gene: TRBJ1-1; len: 17; d_gene: NA; v_gene: TRBV25-1; CDR3aa: CASSGTLRGAMDTEAFF; CDR3nt: TGTGCCAGCAGTGGGACCCTCAGGGGCGCAATGGACACTGAAGCTTTCTTT
abundance: NA; j_gene: TRBJ1-1; len: 15; d_gene: NA; v_gene: TRBV6-1; CDR3aa: CASRKPQGANTEAFF; CDR3nt: TGTGCCAGCAGGAAGCCCCAGGGTGCGAACACTGAAGCTTTCTTT
abundance: NA; j_gene: TRBJ2-2; len: 15; d_gene: NA; v_gene: TRBV5-4; CDR3aa: CASSLGGSPTGELFF; CDR3nt: TGTGCCAGCAGCTTGGGAGGGAGTCCTACCGGGGAGCTGTTTTTT
abundance: NA; j_gene: TRBJ1-6; len: 14; d_gene: NA; v_gene: TRBV28; CDR3aa: CASTWGGSNSPLHF; CDR3nt: TGTGCCAGCACCTGGGGGGGGAGTAATTCACCCCTCCACTTT
abundance: few; j_gene: TRBJ2-1; len: 17; d_gene: TRBD2; v_gene: TRBV3-1/TRBV3-2; CDR3aa: CASSQTPSGTSRNEQFF; CDR3nt: TGTGCCAGCAGCCAAACTCCTTCCGGGACTAGCAGAAATGAGCAGTTCTTC
abundance: NA; j_gene: TRBJ1-3; len: 16; d_gene: TRBD1; v_gene: TRBV3-1/TRBV3-2; CDR3aa: CASSHAPQGAGNTIYF; CDR3nt: TGTGCCAGCAGTCACGCACCGCAGGGGGCTGGAAACACCATATATTTT
abundance: NA; j_gene: TRBJ1-1; len: 13; d_gene: TRBD1; v_gene: TRBV6-2/TRBV6-3; CDR3aa: CASSRQTGGEAFF; CDR3nt: TGTGCCAGCAGTCGACAGACAGGGGGCGAAGCTTTCTTT
abundance: NA; j_gene: TRBJ2-2; len: 13; d_gene: TRBD2; v_gene: TRBV5-1; CDR3aa: CASSPSGTGELFF; CDR3nt: TGCGCCAGCAGCCCTAGCGGCACCGGGGAGCTGTTTTTT
abundance: many; j_gene: TRBJ1-3; len: 14; d_gene: NA; v_gene: TRBV28; CDR3aa: CASGGASSGNTIYF; CDR3nt: TGTGCCAGTGGTGGGGCGAGCTCTGGAAACACCATATATTTT
abundance: NA; j_gene: TRBJ2-5; len: 15; d_gene: NA; v_gene: TRBV9; CDR3aa: CASSVASNRGETQYF; CDR3nt: TGTGCCAGCAGCGTAGCTAGTAACCGCGGGGAGACCCAGTACTTC
abundance: NA; j_gene: TRBJ1-1; len: 14; d_gene: TRBD1; v_gene: TRBV29-1; CDR3aa: CSVVQTGVGTEAFF; CDR3nt: TGCAGCGTTGTTCAAACAGGGGTAGGGACTGAAGCTTTCTTT
abundance: NA; j_gene: TRBJ2-2; len: 11; d_gene: NA; v_gene: TRBV19; CDR3aa: CASTYTGELFF; CDR3nt: TGTGCCAGTACCTACACCGGGGAGCTGTTTTTT
abundance: NA; j_gene: TRBJ2-1; len: 15; d_gene: NA; v_gene: TRBV6-4; CDR3aa: CASSPERASYNEQFF; CDR3nt: TGTGCCAGCAGCCCTGAGCGGGCCTCCTACAATGAGCAGTTCTTC
abundance: once; j_gene: TRBJ1-2; len: 16; d_gene: TRBD1; v_gene: TRBV5-1; CDR3aa: CASSLDRTGTNYGYTF; CDR3nt: TGCGCCAGCAGCTTGGATCGGACAGGGACTAACTATGGCTACACCTTC
abundance: NA; j_gene: TRBJ1-5; len: 15; d_gene: NA; v_gene: TRBV19; CDR3aa: CASTGWEGADQPQHF; CDR3nt: TGTGCCAGTACCGGGTGGGAAGGGGCGGATCAGCCCCAGCATTTT
abundance: NA; j_gene: TRBJ1-4; len: 15; d_gene: TRBD1; v_gene: TRBV28; CDR3aa: CASSGAGTGDEKLFF; CDR3nt: TGTGCCAGCAGTGGAGCCGGGACAGGGGATGAAAAACTGTTTTTT
abundance: NA; j_gene: TRBJ2-7; len: 15; d_gene: TRBD1; v_gene: TRBV7-9; CDR3aa: CASSQGTGGSYEQYF; CDR3nt: TGTGCCAGCAGCCAAGGGACAGGGGGCTCCTACGAGCAGTACTTC
abundance: NA; j_gene: TRBJ1-5; len: 14; d_gene: NA; v_gene: TRBV5-4; CDR3aa: CASSSGGAGQPQHF; CDR3nt: TGTGCCAGCAGCTCCGGAGGGGCAGGTCAGCCCCAGCATTTT
abundance: NA; j_gene: TRBJ2-6; len: 13; d_gene: NA; v_gene: TRBV5-4; CDR3aa: CASSSLGANVLTF; CDR3nt: TGTGCCAGCAGCTCCCTTGGGGCCAACGTCCTGACTTTC
abundance: NA; j_gene: TRBJ2-6; len: 14; d_gene: NA; v_gene: TRBV5-1; CDR3aa: CASSLGDGANVLTF; CDR3nt: TGCGCCAGCAGCTTGGGCGATGGGGCCAACGTCCTGACTTTC
abundance: NA; j_gene: TRBJ2-2; len: 14; d_gene: NA; v_gene: TRBV11-3; CDR3aa: CASSRAARGGELFF; CDR3nt: TGTGCCAGCAGCCGAGCCGCGAGAGGGGGGGAGCTGTTTTTT
abundance: NA; j_gene: TRBJ2-5; len: 15; d_gene: TRBD2; v_gene: TRBV4-2; CDR3aa: CASSQRAGGPETQYF; CDR3nt: TGTGCCAGCAGCCAACGGGCGGGAGGGCCTGAGACCCAGTACTTC
abundance: NA; j_gene: TRBJ2-1; len: 20; d_gene: TRBD2; v_gene: TRBV6-6; CDR3aa: CASNRRSDGLAGKLNNEQFF; CDR3nt: TGTGCCAGCAATCGTCGGTCGGACGGACTAGCGGGGAAACTTAACAATGAGCAGTTCTTC
abundance: NA; j_gene: TRBJ2-2; len: 16; d_gene: TRBD2; v_gene: TRBV7-2; CDR3aa: CASSLLAGGRGGELFF; CDR3nt: TGTGCCAGCAGCTTACTAGCGGGAGGGCGAGGCGGGGAGCTGTTTTTT
abundance: NA; j_gene: TRBJ1-3; len: 14; d_gene: NA; v_gene: TRBV5-1; CDR3aa: CASSLEGVGNTIYF; CDR3nt: TGCGCCAGCAGCTTGGAAGGAGTTGGAAACACCATATATTTT
abundance: NA; j_gene: TRBJ2-1; len: 16; d_gene: TRBD2; v_gene: TRBV13; CDR3aa: CASSFGSGGNYNEQFF; CDR3nt: TGTGCCAGCAGCTTCGGGAGCGGGGGGAACTACAATGAGCAGTTCTTC
abundance: NA; j_gene: TRBJ1-1; len: 15; d_gene: NA; v_gene: TRBV7-9; CDR3aa: CASSFYLDRNTEAFF; CDR3nt: TGTGCCAGCAGCTTTTATTTGGACAGAAACACTGAAGCTTTCTTT
abundance: NA; j_gene: TRBJ1-2; len: 13; d_gene: TRBD1; v_gene: TRBV6-5; CDR3aa: CASSFRDSYGYTF; CDR3nt: TGTGCCAGCAGTTTCCGGGACAGCTATGGCTACACCTTC
abundance: NA; j_gene: TRBJ1-4; len: 14; d_gene: NA; v_gene: TRBV5-1; CDR3aa: CASSSRETNEKLFF; CDR3nt: TGCGCCAGCAGCTCCAGGGAAACTAATGAAAAACTGTTTTTT
abundance: NA; j_gene: TRBJ1-2; len: 14; d_gene: NA; v_gene: TRBV9; CDR3aa: CASSVQGKGYGYTF; CDR3nt: TGTGCCAGCAGCGTACAGGGGAAGGGCTATGGCTACACCTTC
abundance: NA; j_gene: TRBJ1-1; len: 14; d_gene: NA; v_gene: TRBV5-6; CDR3aa: CASSLATAYTEAFF; CDR3nt: TGTGCCAGCAGCCTCGCTACAGCCTATACTGAAGCTTTCTTT
abundance: NA; j_gene: TRBJ2-2; len: 14; d_gene: NA; v_gene: TRBV9; CDR3aa: CASQTGQNTGELFF; CDR3nt: TGTGCCAGCCAGACAGGCCAGAACACCGGGGAGCTGTTTTTT
abundance: NA; j_gene: TRBJ1-2; len: 13; d_gene: NA; v_gene: TRBV19; CDR3aa: CASSARGVYGYTF; CDR3nt: TGTGCCAGTAGTGCCCGGGGAGTCTATGGCTACACCTTC
abundance: NA; j_gene: TRBJ2-3; len: 12; d_gene: NA; v_gene: TRBV4-1; CDR3aa: CASSQPTDTQYF; CDR3nt: TGCGCCAGCAGCCAACCGACAGATACGCAGTATTTT
abundance: NA; j_gene: TRBJ2-1; len: 15; d_gene: NA; v_gene: TRBV11-2; CDR3aa: CASSPPVSSYNEQFF; CDR3nt: TGTGCCAGCAGCCCCCCGGTGAGCTCCTACAATGAGCAGTTCTTC
abundance: NA; j_gene: TRBJ2-2; len: 15; d_gene: NA; v_gene: TRBV5-1; CDR3aa: CASSQTGLNTGELFF; CDR3nt: TGCGCCAGCAGCCAAACAGGTCTGAACACCGGGGAGCTGTTTTTT
abundance: NA; j_gene: TRBJ1-2; len: 15; d_gene: TRBD1; v_gene: TRBV6-5; CDR3aa: CASGPPGGSNYGYTF; CDR3nt: TGTGCCAGCGGGCCGCCAGGGGGAAGCAACTATGGCTACACCTTC